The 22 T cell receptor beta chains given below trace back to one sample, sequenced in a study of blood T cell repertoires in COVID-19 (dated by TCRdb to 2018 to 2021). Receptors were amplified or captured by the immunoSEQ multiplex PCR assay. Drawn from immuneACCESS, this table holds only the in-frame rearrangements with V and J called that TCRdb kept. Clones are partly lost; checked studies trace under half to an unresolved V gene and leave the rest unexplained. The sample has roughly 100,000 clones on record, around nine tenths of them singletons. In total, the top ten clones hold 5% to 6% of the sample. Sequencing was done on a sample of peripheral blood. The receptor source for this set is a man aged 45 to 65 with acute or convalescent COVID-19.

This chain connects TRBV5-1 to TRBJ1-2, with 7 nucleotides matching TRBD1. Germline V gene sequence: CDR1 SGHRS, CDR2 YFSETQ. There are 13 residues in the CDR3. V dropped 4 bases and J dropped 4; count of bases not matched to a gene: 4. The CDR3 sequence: CASSLEGAYGYTF. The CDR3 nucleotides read TGCGCCAGCAGCCTTGAGGGGGCCTATGGCTACACCTTC.

For the CDR3, the DNA is TGTGCCAGCTCACCTCTTCGGGGTAAGGGTCCCGGAGAGACCCAGTACTTC. Amino acid sequence: CASSPLRGKGPGETQYF. This sequence joins TRBV18 and TRBJ2-5; D might be TRBD2 (5 bases). There are 17 residues in the CDR3. Germline CDR1 KGHSH, CDR2 LQKENI. Trimming took 3 bases from V and 4 from J, leaving 21 bases between them.

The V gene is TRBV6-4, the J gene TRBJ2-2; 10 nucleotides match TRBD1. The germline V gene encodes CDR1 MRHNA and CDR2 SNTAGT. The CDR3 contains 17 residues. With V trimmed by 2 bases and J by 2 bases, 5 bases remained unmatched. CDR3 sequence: CASSDRGTGANTGELFF. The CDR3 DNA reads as TGTGCCAGCAGTGACAGAGGGACAGGGGCCAACACCGGGGAGCTGTTTTTT.

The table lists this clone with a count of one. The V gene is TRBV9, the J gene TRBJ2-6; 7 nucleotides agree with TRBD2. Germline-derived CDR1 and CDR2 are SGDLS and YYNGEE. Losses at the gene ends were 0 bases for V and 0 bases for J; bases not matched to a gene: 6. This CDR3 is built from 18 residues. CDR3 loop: CASSVGRERGSGANVLTF. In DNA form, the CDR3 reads TGTGCCAGCAGCGTAGGGCGGGAGAGGGGCTCTGGGGCCAACGTCCTGACTTTC. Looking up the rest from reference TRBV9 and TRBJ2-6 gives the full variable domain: DSGVTQTPKHLITATGQRVTLRCSPRSGDLSVYWYQQSLDQGLQFLIQYYNGEERAKGNILERFSAQQFPDLHSELNLSSLELGDSALYFCASSVGRERGSGANVLTFGAGSRLTVL.

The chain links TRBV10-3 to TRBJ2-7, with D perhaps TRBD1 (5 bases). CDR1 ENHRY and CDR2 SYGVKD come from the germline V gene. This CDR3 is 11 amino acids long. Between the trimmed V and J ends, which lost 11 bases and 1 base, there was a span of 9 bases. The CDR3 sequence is CAAQGSYEQYF. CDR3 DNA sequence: TGTGCCGCCCAGGGTTCCTACGAGCAGTACTTC.

This CDR3 reads CAISGQGDYGYTF. The CDR3, as DNA: TGTGCCATCAGCGGACAGGGGGACTATGGCTACACCTTC. The rearrangement links TRBV10-3 to TRBJ1-2; the match to TRBD1 covers 10 bases. Germline V gene data show CDR1 as ENHRY and CDR2 as SYGVKD. The trim removed 6 bases at V and 3 bases at J, leaving 1 base unmatched. This CDR3 has 13 residues.

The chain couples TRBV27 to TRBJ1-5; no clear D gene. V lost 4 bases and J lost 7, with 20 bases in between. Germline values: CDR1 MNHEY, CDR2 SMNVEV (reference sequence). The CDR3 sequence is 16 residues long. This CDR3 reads CASSSLLGGKEQPQHF. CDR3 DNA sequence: TGTGCCAGCAGTTCCCTCCTAGGAGGGAAGGAACAGCCCCAGCATTTT.

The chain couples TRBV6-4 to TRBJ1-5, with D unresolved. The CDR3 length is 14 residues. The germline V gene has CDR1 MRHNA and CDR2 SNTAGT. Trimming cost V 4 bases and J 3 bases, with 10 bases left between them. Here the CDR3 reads CASSGRMYNQPQHF. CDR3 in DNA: TGTGCCAGCAGTGGCAGGATGTACAATCAGCCCCAGCATTTT.

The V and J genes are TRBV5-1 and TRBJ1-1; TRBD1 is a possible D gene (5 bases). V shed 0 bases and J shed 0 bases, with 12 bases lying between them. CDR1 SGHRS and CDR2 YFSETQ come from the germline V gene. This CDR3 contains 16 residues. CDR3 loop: CASSLEVARVNTEAFF. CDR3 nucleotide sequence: TGCGCCAGCAGCTTGGAGGTGGCCAGGGTGAACACTGAAGCTTTCTTT.

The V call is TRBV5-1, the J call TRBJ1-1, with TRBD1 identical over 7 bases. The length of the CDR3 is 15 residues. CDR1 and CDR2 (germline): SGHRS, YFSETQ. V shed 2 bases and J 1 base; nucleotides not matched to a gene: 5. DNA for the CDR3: TGCGCCAGCAGCTTTTCACAGGGGTGGAACACTGAAGCTTTCTTT. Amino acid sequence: CASSFSQGWNTEAFF.

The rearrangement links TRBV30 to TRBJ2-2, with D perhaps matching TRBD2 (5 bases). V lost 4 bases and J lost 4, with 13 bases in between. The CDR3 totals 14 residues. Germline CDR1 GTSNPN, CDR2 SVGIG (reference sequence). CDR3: CAWTRGPSTGELFF. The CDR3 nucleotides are TGTGCCTGGACTCGAGGGCCGTCCACCGGGGAGCTGTTTTTT.

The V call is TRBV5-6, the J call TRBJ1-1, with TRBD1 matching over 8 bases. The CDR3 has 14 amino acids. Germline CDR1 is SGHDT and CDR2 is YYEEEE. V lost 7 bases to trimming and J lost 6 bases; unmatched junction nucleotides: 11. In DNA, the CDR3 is TGTGCCAGCGAAACACAGGGGGTATGGGCTGAAGCTTTCTTT. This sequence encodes CASETQGVWAEAFF.

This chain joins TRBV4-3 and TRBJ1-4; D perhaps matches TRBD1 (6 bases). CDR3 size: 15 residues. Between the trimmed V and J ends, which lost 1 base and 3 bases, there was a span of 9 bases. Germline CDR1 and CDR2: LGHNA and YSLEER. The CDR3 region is CASSQVAGANEKLFF. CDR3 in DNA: TGCGCCAGCAGCCAAGTGGCAGGGGCTAATGAAAAACTGTTTTTT.

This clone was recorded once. The CDR3 protein is CASSGPTSGRAYEQYF. Here the CDR3 DNA reads TGTGCCAGCAGTGGACCGACTAGCGGGAGGGCCTACGAGCAGTACTTC. This chain connects TRBV2 to TRBJ2-7; the match to TRBD2 covers 14 bases. The CDR3 totals 16 residues. Per the germline V gene, CDR1 is SNHLY and CDR2 is FYNNEI. J lost 2 bases, V lost 4 bases, and 4 bases had no gene match.

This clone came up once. DNA for the CDR3: TGTGCCAGTAGTCCCCGTATGGGGAGGGCCCAAAACATTCAGTACTTC. Translation: CASSPRMGRAQNIQYF. The chain carries TRBV19 and TRBJ2-4, with TRBD2 identical over 7 bases. Germline CDR1 LNHDA, CDR2 SQIVND (reference sequence). CDR3 length: 16 amino acids. V was clipped by 5 bases and J by 5 bases; unmatched bases: 12.

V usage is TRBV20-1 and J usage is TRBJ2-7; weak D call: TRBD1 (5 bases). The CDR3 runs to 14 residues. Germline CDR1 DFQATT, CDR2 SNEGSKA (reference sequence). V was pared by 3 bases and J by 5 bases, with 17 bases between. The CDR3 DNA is TGCAGTGCTAGTTCGGCAGGGAAAAGTAACGAGCAGTACTTC. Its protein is CSASSAGKSNEQYF.

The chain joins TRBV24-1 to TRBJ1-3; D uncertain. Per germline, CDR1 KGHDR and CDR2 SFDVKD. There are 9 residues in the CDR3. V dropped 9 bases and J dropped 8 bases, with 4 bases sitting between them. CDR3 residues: CATLDTIYF. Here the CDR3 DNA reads TGTGCCACCTTAGACACCATATATTTT.

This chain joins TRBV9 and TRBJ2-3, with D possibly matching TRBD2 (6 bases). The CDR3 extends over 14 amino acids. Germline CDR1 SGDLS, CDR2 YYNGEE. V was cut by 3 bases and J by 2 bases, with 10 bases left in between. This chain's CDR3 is CASSEGGATDTQYF. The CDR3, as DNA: TGTGCCAGCAGCGAAGGCGGGGCCACAGATACGCAGTATTTT.

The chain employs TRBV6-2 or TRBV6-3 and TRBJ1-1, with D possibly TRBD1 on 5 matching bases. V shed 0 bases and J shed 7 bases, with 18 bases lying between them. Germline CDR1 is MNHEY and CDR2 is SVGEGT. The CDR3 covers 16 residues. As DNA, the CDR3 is TGTGCCAGCAGTTACTCGGCCTGGATGGGGCAGGATGAAGCTTTCTTT. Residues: CASSYSAWMGQDEAFF.

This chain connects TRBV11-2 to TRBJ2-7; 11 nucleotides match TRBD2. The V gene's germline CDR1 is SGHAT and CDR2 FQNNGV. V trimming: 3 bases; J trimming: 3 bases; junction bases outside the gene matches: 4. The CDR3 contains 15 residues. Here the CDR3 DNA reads TGTGCCAGCAGCTTTCTCGGGACTAGCGGCTACGAGCAGTACTTC. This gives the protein CASSFLGTSGYEQYF. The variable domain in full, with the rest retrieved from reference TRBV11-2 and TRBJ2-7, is EAGVAQSPRYKIIEKRQSVAFWCNPISGHATLYWYQQILGQGPKLLIQFQNNGVVDDSQLPKDRFSAERLKGVDSTLKIQPAKLEDSAVYLCASSFLGTSGYEQYFGPGTRLTVT.

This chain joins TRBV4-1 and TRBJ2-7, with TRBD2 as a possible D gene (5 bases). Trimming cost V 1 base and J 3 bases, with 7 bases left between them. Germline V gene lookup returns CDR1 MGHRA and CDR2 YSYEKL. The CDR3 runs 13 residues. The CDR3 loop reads CASSQGSGYEQYF. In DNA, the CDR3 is TGCGCCAGCAGCCAAGGGAGCGGCTACGAGCAGTACTTC.

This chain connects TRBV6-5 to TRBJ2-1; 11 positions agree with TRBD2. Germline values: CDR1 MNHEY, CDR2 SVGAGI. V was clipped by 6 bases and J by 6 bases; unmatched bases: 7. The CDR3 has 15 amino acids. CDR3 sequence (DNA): TGTGCCAGCAGGTCTACTAGCGGGAGTTCCAATGAGCAGTTCTTC. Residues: CASRSTSGSSNEQFF.